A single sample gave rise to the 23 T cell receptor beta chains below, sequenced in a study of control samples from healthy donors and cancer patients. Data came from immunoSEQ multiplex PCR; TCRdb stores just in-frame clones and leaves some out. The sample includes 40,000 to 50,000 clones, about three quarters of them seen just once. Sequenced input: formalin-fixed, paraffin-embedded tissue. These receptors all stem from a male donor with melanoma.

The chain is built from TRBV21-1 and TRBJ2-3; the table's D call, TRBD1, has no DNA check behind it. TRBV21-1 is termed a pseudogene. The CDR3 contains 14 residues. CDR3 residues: CASRGDREADTQYF. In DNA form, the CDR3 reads TGTGCCAGCAGGGGGGACAGGGAGGCAGATACGCAGTATTTT.

CDR3 loop: CASRRQGAFGYTF. The CDR3 coding sequence is TGTGCCAGCAGGCGACAGGGGGCATTTGGCTACACCTTC. The rearrangement joins TRBV6-5 to TRBJ1-2, with TRBD1 identical over 10 bases. Germline assignment: CDR1 MNHEY and CDR2 SVGAGI. The CDR3 extends over 13 amino acids. V gave up 6 bases and J gave up 7 bases; unmatched junction bases: 5.

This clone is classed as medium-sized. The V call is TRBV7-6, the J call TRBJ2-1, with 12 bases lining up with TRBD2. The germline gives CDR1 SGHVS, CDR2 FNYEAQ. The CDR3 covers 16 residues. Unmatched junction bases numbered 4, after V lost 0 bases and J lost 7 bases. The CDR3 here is CASSLATSGSRNEQFF. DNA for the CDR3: TGTGCCAGCAGCTTAGCGACTAGCGGGAGTAGGAATGAGCAGTTCTTC.

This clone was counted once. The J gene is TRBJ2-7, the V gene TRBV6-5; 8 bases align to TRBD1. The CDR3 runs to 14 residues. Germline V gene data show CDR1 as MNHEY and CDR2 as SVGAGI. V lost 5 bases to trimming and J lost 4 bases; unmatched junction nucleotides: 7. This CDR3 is CASSRQGYEYEQYF. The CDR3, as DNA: TGTGCCAGCAGTCGACAGGGGTATGAGTACGAGCAGTACTTC.

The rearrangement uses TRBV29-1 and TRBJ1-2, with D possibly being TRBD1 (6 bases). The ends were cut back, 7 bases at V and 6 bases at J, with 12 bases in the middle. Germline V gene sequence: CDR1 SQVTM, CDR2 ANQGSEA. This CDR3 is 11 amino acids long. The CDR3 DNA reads TGCAGCGCGGAACAGGGCCATGGCTACACCTTC. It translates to CSAEQGHGYTF.

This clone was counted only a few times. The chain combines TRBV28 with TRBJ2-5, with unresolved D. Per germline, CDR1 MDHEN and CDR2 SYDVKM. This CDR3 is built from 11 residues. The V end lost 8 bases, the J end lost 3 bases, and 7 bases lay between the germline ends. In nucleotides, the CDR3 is TGTGCCAGCCGGGTGGAAGAGACCCAGTACTTC. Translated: CASRVEETQYF. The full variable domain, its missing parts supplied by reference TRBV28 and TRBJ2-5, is DVKVTQSSRYLVKRTGEKVFLECVQDMDHENMFWYRQDPGLGLRLIYFSYDVKMKEKGDIPEGYSVSREKKERFSLILESASTNQTSMYLCASRVEETQYFGPGTRLLVL.

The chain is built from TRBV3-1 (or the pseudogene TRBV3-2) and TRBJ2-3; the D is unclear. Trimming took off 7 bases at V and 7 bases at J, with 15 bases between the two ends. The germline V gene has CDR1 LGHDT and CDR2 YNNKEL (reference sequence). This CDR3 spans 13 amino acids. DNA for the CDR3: TGTGCCAGCACCCCGACCCTGGGCCATACGCAGTATTTT. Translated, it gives CASTPTLGHTQYF.

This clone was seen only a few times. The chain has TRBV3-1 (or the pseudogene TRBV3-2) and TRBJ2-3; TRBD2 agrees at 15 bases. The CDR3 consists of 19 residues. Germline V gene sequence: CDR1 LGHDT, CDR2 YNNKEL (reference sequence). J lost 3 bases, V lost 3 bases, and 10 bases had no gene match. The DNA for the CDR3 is TGTGCCAGCAGCCATTACGCTCAGGGACTAGCGGGAGGTACAGATACGCAGTATTTT. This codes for CASSHYAQGLAGGTDTQYF.

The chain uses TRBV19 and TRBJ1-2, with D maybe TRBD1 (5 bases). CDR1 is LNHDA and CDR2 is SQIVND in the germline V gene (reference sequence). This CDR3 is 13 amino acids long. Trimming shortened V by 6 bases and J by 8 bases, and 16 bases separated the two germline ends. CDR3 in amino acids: CASSREGRYGYTF. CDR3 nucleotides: TGTGCCAGTAGCCGCGAGGGGAGATACGGCTACACCTTC.

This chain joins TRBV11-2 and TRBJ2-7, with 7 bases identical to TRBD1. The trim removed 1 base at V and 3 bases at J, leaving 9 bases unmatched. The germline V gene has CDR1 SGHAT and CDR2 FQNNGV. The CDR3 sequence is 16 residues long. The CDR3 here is CASSLARGDSSYEQYF. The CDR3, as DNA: TGTGCCAGCAGCTTAGCTCGTGGGGACAGCAGCTACGAGCAGTACTTC.

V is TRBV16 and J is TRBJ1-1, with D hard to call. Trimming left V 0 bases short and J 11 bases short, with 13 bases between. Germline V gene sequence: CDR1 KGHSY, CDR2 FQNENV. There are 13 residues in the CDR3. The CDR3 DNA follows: TGTGCCAGCAGCCAATCTCCCCGGGGTTCGGCTTTCTTT. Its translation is CASSQSPRGSAFF.

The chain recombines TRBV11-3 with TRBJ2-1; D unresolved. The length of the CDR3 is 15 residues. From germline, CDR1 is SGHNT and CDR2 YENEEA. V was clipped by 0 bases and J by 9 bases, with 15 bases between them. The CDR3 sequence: CASSLDVPTLGEQFF. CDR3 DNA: TGTGCCAGCAGCTTAGATGTTCCGACCCTCGGTGAGCAGTTCTTC.

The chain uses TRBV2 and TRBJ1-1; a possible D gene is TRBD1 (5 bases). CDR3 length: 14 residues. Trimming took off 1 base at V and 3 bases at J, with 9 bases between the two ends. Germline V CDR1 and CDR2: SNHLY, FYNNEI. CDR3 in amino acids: CASSEERGDTEAFF. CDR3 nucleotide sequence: TGTGCCAGCAGTGAAGAGAGGGGAGACACTGAAGCTTTCTTT.

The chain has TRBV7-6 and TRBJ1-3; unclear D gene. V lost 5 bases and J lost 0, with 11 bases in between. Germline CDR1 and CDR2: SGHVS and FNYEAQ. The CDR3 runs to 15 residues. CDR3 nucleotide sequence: TGTGCCAGCAGCCACGTCGACACCTCTGGAAACACCATATATTTT. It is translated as CASSHVDTSGNTIYF.

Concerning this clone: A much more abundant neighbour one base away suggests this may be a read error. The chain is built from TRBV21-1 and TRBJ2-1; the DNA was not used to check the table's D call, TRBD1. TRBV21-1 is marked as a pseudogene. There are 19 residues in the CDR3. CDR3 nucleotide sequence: TGTGCCAGCAGCAGCTGGGACAGGGATGGGGTGAGGTCCTACAATGAGCAGTTCTTC. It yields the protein CASSSWDRDGVRSYNEQFF.

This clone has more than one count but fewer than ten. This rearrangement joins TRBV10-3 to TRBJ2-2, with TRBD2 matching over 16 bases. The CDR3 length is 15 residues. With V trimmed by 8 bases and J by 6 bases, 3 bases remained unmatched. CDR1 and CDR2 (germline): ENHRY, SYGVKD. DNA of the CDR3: TGTGCCATCGGGACTAGCGGGAGGGCCTCCGGGGAGCTGTTTTTT. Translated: CAIGTSGRASGELFF.

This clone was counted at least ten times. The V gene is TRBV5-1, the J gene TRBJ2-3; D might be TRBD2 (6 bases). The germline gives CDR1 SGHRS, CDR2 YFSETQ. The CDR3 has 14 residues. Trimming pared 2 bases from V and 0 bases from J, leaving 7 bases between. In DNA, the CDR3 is TGCGCCAGCAGCTTCCTAGCGAGCACAGATACGCAGTATTTT. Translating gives CASSFLASTDTQYF. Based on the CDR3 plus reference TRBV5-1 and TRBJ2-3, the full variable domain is KAGVTQTPRYLIKTRGQQVTLSCSPISGHRSVSWYQQTPGQGLQFLFEYFSETQRNKGNFPGRFSGRQFSNSRSEMNVSTLELGDSALYLCASSFLASTDTQYFGPGTRLTVL.

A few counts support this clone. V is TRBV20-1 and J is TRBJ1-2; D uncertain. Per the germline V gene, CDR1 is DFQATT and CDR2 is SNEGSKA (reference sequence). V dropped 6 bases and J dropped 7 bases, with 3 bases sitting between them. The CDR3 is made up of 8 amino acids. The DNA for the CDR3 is TGCAGTGCGGGTGGCTACACCTTC. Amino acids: CSAGGYTF.

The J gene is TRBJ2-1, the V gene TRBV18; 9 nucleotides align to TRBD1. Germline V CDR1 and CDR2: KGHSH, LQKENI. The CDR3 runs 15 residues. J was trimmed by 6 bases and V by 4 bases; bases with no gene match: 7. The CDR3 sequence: CASSRGTGRSNEQFF. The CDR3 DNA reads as TGTGCCAGCTCACGGGGGACAGGGAGAAGCAATGAGCAGTTCTTC. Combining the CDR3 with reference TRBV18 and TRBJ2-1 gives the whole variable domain NAGVMQNPRHLVRRRGQEARLRCSPMKGHSHVYWYRQLPEEGLKFMVYLQKENIIDESGMPKERFSAEFPKEGPSILRIQQVVRGDSAAYFCASSRGTGRSNEQFFGPGTRLTVL.

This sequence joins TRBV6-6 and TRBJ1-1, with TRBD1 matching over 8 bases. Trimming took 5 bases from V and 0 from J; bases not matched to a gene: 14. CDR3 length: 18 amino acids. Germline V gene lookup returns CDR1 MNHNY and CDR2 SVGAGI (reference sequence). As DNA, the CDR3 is TGTGCCAGCAGTCCCCTCGGACAGGGAGTTTTCATGAACACTGAAGCTTTCTTT. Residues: CASSPLGQGVFMNTEAFF.

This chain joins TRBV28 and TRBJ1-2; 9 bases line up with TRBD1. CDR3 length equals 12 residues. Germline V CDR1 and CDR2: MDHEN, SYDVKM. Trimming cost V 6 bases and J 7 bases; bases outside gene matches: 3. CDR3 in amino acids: CASRGTGLGYTF. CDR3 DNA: TGTGCCAGCAGGGGGACAGGGCTTGGCTACACCTTC.

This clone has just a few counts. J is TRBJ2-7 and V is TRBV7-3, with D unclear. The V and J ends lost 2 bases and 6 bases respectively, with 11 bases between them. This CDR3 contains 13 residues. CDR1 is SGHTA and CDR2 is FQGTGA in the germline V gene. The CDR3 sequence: CASSLDMAAEQYF. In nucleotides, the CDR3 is TGTGCCAGCAGCTTAGATATGGCGGCCGAGCAGTACTTC.

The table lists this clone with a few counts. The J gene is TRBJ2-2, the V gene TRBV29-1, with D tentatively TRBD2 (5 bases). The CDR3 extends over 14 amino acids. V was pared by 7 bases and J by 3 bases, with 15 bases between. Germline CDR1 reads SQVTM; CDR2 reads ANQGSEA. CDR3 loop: CSAAKDSHTGELFF. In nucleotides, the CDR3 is TGCAGCGCCGCAAAGGACTCTCACACCGGGGAGCTGTTTTTT.